The 19 T cell receptor beta chains listed next were all sequenced from one sample in a study of blood T cell repertoires in COVID-19 (dated by TCRdb to 2018 to 2021). Library method: the immunoSEQ multiplex PCR assay. What TCRdb holds here is the immuneACCESS table cut down to in-frame rearrangements. Part of the clones is not present; checked against another copy, under half of the missing clones reflect an unresolved V gene, and the others are unexplained. Across this sample there are some 300,000 clones, with 88% seen only once. Of the sample, roughly 2% is held by the ten largest clones. Material: PBMCs or T cells enriched from blood (not recorded which). The receptors come from a woman aged 55-69 years in a cohort exposed to, infected with or recovered from COVID-19 (not recorded which).

In its sample, this clone was seen a few times. V is TRBV11-1 and J is TRBJ2-1; 13 nucleotides line up with TRBD2. The CDR3 extends over 16 amino acids. The germline CDR1 and CDR2 sequences are SGHAT and FQDESV (reference sequence). With 6 bases clipped from V and 7 bases from J, the junction kept 9 bases outside the gene matches. Here the CDR3 reads CASSSGTSGIRNEQFF. The CDR3 DNA reads TGTGCCAGCAGTTCCGGGACTAGCGGGATTAGGAATGAGCAGTTCTTC.

The genes are TRBV7-2 and TRBJ2-2, with 8 bases lining up with TRBD2. The junction had 12 bases not matched to a gene; V was cut back by 4 bases and J by 8 bases. Germline CDR1 reads SGHTA; CDR2 reads FQGNSA. The CDR3 is 16 residues long. This chain's CDR3 is CASSSRTSPRGGELFF. The CDR3 DNA reads as TGTGCCAGCAGCTCCAGGACTAGCCCCAGAGGGGGGGAGCTGTTTTTT.

The chain is built from TRBV19 and TRBJ2-7; the match to TRBD2 covers 11 bases. The length of the CDR3 is 15 residues. The ends lost 5 bases at V and 5 bases at J; junction bases unmatched: 8. Germline V CDR1 and CDR2: LNHDA, SQIVND (reference sequence). The CDR3 is CASSPHLAGGNEQYF. CDR3 sequence (DNA): TGTGCCAGTAGTCCGCATCTAGCGGGAGGAAACGAGCAGTACTTC. The whole variable domain, remainder taken from reference TRBV19 and TRBJ2-7, is DGGITQSPKYLFRKEGQNVTLSCEQNLNHDAMYWYRQDPGQGLRLIYYSQIVNDFQKGDIAEGYSVSREKKESFPLTVTSAQKNPTAFYLCASSPHLAGGNEQYFGPGTRLTVT.

V is TRBV19 and J is TRBJ1-6; perhaps TRBD1 as D (5 bases). There are 14 residues in the CDR3. V was clipped by 8 bases and J by 7 bases, with 15 bases between them. The germline V gene encodes CDR1 LNHDA and CDR2 SQIVND (reference sequence). CDR3 loop: CASGGTRGNSPLHF. CDR3 in DNA: TGTGCCAGTGGCGGGACCCGGGGGAATTCACCCCTCCACTTT.

The chain has TRBV5-6 and TRBJ2-7, with TRBD1 matching over 10 bases. The V segment lost 7 bases and the J segment 6 bases; nucleotides outside the gene matches: 13. CDR1 SGHDT and CDR2 YYEEEE come from the germline V gene. The CDR3 runs to 15 residues. CDR3 DNA sequence: TGTGCCAGCGGTCTGGAGGGGACAGGGGTACTCGAGCAGTACTTC. Protein product: CASGLEGTGVLEQYF. Complete variable domain (other parts from reference TRBV5-6 and TRBJ2-7): DAGVTQSPTHLIKTRGQQVTLRCSPKSGHDTVSWYQQALGQGPQFIFQYYEEEERQRGNFPDRFSGHQFPNYSSELNVNALLLGDSALYLCASGLEGTGVLEQYFGPGTRLTVT.

V usage is TRBV27 and J usage is TRBJ2-7; 8 bases are a match to TRBD1. The CDR3 spans 14 residues. CDR1 is MNHEY and CDR2 is SMNVEV in the germline V gene (reference sequence). Trimming at V came to 4 bases and at J to 0 bases, leaving 2 bases not matched to a gene. CDR3 in amino acids: CASSSTGGSYEQYF. The DNA of the CDR3 is TGTGCCAGCAGTTCAACAGGGGGCTCCTACGAGCAGTACTTC.

The chain has TRBV6-5 and TRBJ2-7; tentative D call: TRBD2 (5 bases). V was trimmed by 2 bases and J by 2 bases, leaving 10 bases between them. The CDR3 is 14 residues long. Germline loops: CDR1 MNHEY, CDR2 SVGAGI. This CDR3 reads CASSYELGPYEQYF. For the CDR3, the DNA is TGTGCCAGCAGTTACGAACTAGGTCCCTACGAGCAGTACTTC.

As DNA, the CDR3 is TGTGCCAGCAAATCACAGGGGTCCACCTACAATGAGCAGTTCTTC. This sequence encodes CASKSQGSTYNEQFF. The V call is TRBV2, the J call TRBJ2-1; 7 bases agree with TRBD1. Germline CDR1 is SNHLY and CDR2 is FYNNEI. J was trimmed by 2 bases and V by 7 bases; bases with no gene match: 8. CDR3 length: 15 residues.

This sequence joins TRBV10-2 and TRBJ2-3; maybe TRBD2 (5 bases). Trimming cost V 2 bases and J 0 bases, with 15 bases left between them. This CDR3 has 17 residues. Germline V gene data show CDR1 as WSHSY and CDR2 as SAAADI. The CDR3 DNA follows: TGCGCCAGCAGTGAGGGGCGGGCTTTCGCTAGCACAGATACGCAGTATTTT. This translates into CASSEGRAFASTDTQYF.

This sequence joins TRBV11-2 and TRBJ2-6, with D perhaps TRBD1 (6 bases). This CDR3 comprises 16 residues. V shed 7 bases and J shed 1 base, with 14 bases lying between them. CDR1 and CDR2 (germline): SGHAT, FQNNGV. CDR3 bases: TGTGCCAGCACTACAGGGACGGCTTCTGGGGCCAACGTCCTGACTTTC. It translates to CASTTGTASGANVLTF.

This rearrangement joins TRBV19 to TRBJ2-2; weak D call: TRBD1 (7 bases). Trimming pared 3 bases from V and 7 bases from J, leaving 18 bases between. The V gene's germline CDR1 is LNHDA and CDR2 SQIVND (reference sequence). This CDR3 has 16 amino acids. CDR3 nucleotides: TGTGCCAGTAGTATCGGAGGAGGGGGCAGGGGCGGGGAGCTGTTTTTT. Translated: CASSIGGGGRGGELFF. The full variable domain, rest sourced from reference TRBV19 and TRBJ2-2, is DGGITQSPKYLFRKEGQNVTLSCEQNLNHDAMYWYRQDPGQGLRLIYYSQIVNDFQKGDIAEGYSVSREKKESFPLTVTSAQKNPTAFYLCASSIGGGGRGGELFFGEGSRLTVL.

The rearrangement links TRBV5-4 to TRBJ2-7; 11 bases map to TRBD2. The CDR3 loop spans 16 amino acids. V lost 4 bases and J lost 4; bases outside the gene matches: 10. Germline assignment: CDR1 SGHNT and CDR2 YYREEE (reference sequence). The DNA for the CDR3 is TGTGCCAGCAGCCGGGACCCGACTAGCGGGATGTACGAGCAGTACTTC. This sequence encodes CASSRDPTSGMYEQYF.

This clone has more than one count but fewer than ten. The chain employs TRBV28 and TRBJ1-2; D is undetermined. Germline V gives CDR1 MDHEN, CDR2 SYDVKM. V was shortened by 6 bases and J by 5 bases, with 10 bases between the two germline ends. CDR3 length: 12 amino acids. The DNA of the CDR3 is TGTGCCAGCAGCCCAGGTCCTTATGGCTACACCTTC. Its translation is CASSPGPYGYTF.

This clone was seen once. The chain joins TRBV2 to TRBJ2-1; D not resolved. The CDR3 length is 15 residues. Trimming removed 4 bases from V and 9 bases from J, with 19 bases in between. The V gene's germline CDR1 is SNHLY and CDR2 FYNNEI. CDR3 residues: CASSVSRPFGSEQFF. In DNA form, the CDR3 reads TGTGCCAGCAGTGTCTCTAGGCCCTTCGGAAGTGAGCAGTTCTTC.

This clone is a singleton in its sample. J is TRBJ1-2 and V is TRBV24-1; D may be TRBD1 (6 bases). V lost 0 bases and J 4 bases, leaving 14 bases between the germline ends. The length of the CDR3 is 16 residues. Germline-derived CDR1 and CDR2 are KGHDR and SFDVKD. The CDR3 bases are TGTGCCACCAGTGATTTGAACAGGGAAGGAAGCTATGGCTACACCTTC. It is translated as CATSDLNREGSYGYTF.

This chain joins TRBV7-2 and TRBJ2-7; D is unresolved. The CDR3 has 14 amino acids. From germline, CDR1 is SGHTA and CDR2 FQGNSA. V was trimmed by 2 bases and J by 2 bases, leaving 10 bases between them. Here the CDR3 DNA reads TGTGCCAGCAGCTTAAAGTACAGTACCTACGAGCAGTACTTC. It translates to CASSLKYSTYEQYF.

The CDR3 DNA reads as TGTGCCAGCAGCCGAGCCGGCAGGGGCTTAATTGGCTACACCTTC. Translated, it gives CASSRAGRGLIGYTF. The chain recombines TRBV7-9 with TRBJ1-2, with D maybe TRBD1 (6 bases). The CDR3 covers 15 residues. Germline lookup yields CDR1 SEHNR and CDR2 FQNEAQ (reference sequence). The V end was cut by 5 bases, the J end by 7 bases, with 20 bases between.

The J gene is TRBJ2-7, the V gene TRBV4-2; D call uncertain. With 0 bases removed from V and 3 bases from J, the gap between germline ends came to 6 bases. Germline V lookup: CDR1 LGHNA, CDR2 YNFKEQ. CDR3 length equals 13 residues. CDR3 residues: CASSQDPVYEQYF. The DNA for the CDR3 is TGTGCCAGCAGCCAAGACCCGGTCTACGAGCAGTACTTC.

The chain recombines TRBV19 with TRBJ2-1, with D possibly TRBD2 on 6 matching bases. V lost 6 bases and J lost 11, with 14 bases in between. The CDR3 sequence is 12 residues long. Germline-derived CDR1 and CDR2 are LNHDA and SQIVND (reference sequence). The CDR3 DNA sequence: TGTGCCAGTAGGGGCAGCGGGCGTAAGCAGTTCTTC. Its protein is CASRGSGRKQFF.